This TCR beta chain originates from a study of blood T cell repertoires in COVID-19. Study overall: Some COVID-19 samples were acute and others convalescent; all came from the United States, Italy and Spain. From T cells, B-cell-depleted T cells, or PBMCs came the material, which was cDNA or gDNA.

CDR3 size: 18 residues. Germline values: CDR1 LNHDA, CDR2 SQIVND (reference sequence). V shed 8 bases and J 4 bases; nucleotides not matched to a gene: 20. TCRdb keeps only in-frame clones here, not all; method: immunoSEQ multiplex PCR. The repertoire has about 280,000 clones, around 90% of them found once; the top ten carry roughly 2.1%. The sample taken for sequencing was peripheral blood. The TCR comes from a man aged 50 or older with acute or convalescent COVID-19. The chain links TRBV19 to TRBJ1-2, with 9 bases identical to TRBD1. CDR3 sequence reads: CASSTMTGGTFDSYGYTF. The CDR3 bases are TGTGCCAGTTCGACTATGACAGGGGGAACCTTTGATTCCTATGGCTACACCTTC.